What follows are 5 T cell receptor beta chains derived from one specimen sequenced in a study of neurological immune-mediated disorders. Time point of the sample: longitudinal time-point 3. TCRdb ran MiXCR on the 5' RACE reads and lists one entry per CDR3 protein. The sample contains under 130,000 distinct CDR3 sequences, 11% of which appear only once. The sample taken for sequencing was PBMCs. The receptors come from a female donor with HTLV-1-associated myelopathy (HAM/TSP).

The chain is built from TRBV12-3 or TRBV12-4 and TRBJ2-7; either TRBD1 or TRBD2 may fit D (5 bases each). The length of the CDR3 is 15 residues. The V gene lost 6 bases and the J gene lost 3 bases, with 18 bases spanning the gap. The CDR3 loop reads CASSPKGRRHYEQYF. CDR3 coding DNA: TGTGCCAGCAGCCCAAAGGGACGACGTCACTACGAGCAGTACTTC.

This clonotype was observed many times. The rearrangement links TRBV5-1 to TRBJ1-1; no clear D. CDR1 SGHRS and CDR2 YFSETQ come from the germline V gene. Trimming pared 2 bases from V and 0 bases from J, leaving 8 bases between. The CDR3 is 14 amino acids. CDR3 protein: CASSLSSMNTEAFF. CDR3 in DNA: TGCGCCAGCAGCTTAAGCAGTATGAACACTGAAGCTTTCTTT. Drawing the rest from reference TRBV5-1 and TRBJ1-1, the complete variable domain is KAGVTQTPRYLIKTRGQQVTLSCSPISGHRSVSWYQQTPGQGLQFLFEYFSETQRNKGNFPGRFSGRQFSNSRSEMNVSTLELGDSALYLCASSLSSMNTEAFFGQGTRLTVV.

This clonotype was recorded many times. The chain carries TRBV4-1 and TRBJ2-7; 14 bases line up with TRBD2. Germline CDR1 MGHRA, CDR2 YSYEKL. V lost 4 bases, J lost 6 bases, and 2 bases stayed unmatched. This CDR3 is 14 amino acids long. CDR3 sequence reads: CASSPGLAGGEQYF. The CDR3 DNA reads as TGCGCCAGCAGCCCCGGACTAGCGGGGGGCGAGCAGTACTTC.

In its sample, this clonotype was seen a few times. The V and J genes are TRBV20-1 and TRBJ1-6, with a weak D call TRBD1 (5 bases). The CDR3 spans 13 residues. Looked up from germline, CDR1 is DFQATT and CDR2 is SNEGSKA (reference sequence). V was pared by 6 bases and J by 9 bases, with 15 bases between. CDR3 protein: CSAPRQLGSPLHF. The CDR3 nucleotides are TGCAGTGCCCCGAGACAGCTAGGTTCACCCCTCCACTTT.

Notes on this clonotype: At one end the junction does not follow the germline gene, possibly because of a read error. The chain couples TRBV15 to TRBJ2-3; 9 bases align to TRBD1. CDR1 and CDR2 from the germline V gene are LNHNV and YYDKDF (reference sequence). There are 15 residues in the CDR3. CDR3 DNA sequence: TGTGCTACCAGCAGGGGACAGGGAACTACAGATACGCAGTATTTT. It translates to CATSRGQGTTDTQYF.